The clone carrying this TCR beta chain was detected ten times or more. The antigen is not known. Between the trimmed V and J ends, which lost 6 bases and 0 bases, there was a span of 16 bases. The CDR3 extends over 15 amino acids. CDR1 DFQATT and CDR2 SNEGSKA come from the germline V gene (reference sequence). CDR3 regions were amplified by Arm-PCR using iRepertoire HTBI primers to build TCR beta libraries. TCRdb recomputed calls from the multiplex PCR reads with MiXCR, one row per CDR3 protein. The data hold 390,000 or so distinct CDR3 sequences, with approximately 12% observed a single time. This specimen comes from a study of regulatory T cells in long-lasting Graves disease. Whole-study results and caveats: Persistent disease exhibited a predilection for TRBV28, TRBJ1-2 and TRBJ2-5.

The time point: newly diagnosed GD, antithyroid drugs for less than 3 months. From RNA extracted from PBMCs, the TCR library was made. This sample was shared with a second study, whose subject was T cells in Graves' hyperthyroidism and ophthalmopathy.

Sequenced material: peripheral blood mononuclear cells (PBMCs), taken at new diagnosis, from a patient treated with antithyroid drugs. The V gene is TRBV20-1, the J gene TRBJ2-3, with a possible D match to TRBD1 (5 bases). This receptor was identified in a woman aged 18-30 years with Graves disease. The CDR3 DNA follows: TGCAGTGCCACTGTGGGGCAAACCAGCACAGATACGCAGTATTTT. The encoded protein is CSATVGQTSTDTQYF.